A single sample gave rise to the 14 T cell receptor beta chains below, sequenced in a study of T cell responses to AZD1222 COVID-19 vaccine. Assay used: immunoSEQ multiplex PCR; TCRdb lists only in-frame clones, some missing. The sample records roughly 170,000 clones, 85% to 95% being singletons. This material consisted of peripheral blood, taken 28 days after the second AZD1222 dose. These receptors were taken from an adult who received the AZD1222 COVID-19 vaccine.

The chain is built from TRBV28 and TRBJ1-6; tentatively, D is TRBD1 (5 bases). From germline, CDR1 is MDHEN and CDR2 SYDVKM. Trimming took off 6 bases at V and 7 bases at J, with 7 bases between the two ends. This CDR3 contains 12 residues. CDR3 region: CASRRQNSPLHF. CDR3 bases: TGTGCCAGCAGGAGACAGAATTCACCCCTCCACTTT.

J is TRBJ1-1 and V is TRBV6-5; D perhaps matches TRBD1 (5 bases). V was trimmed by 0 bases and J by 6 bases, leaving 17 bases between them. Germline CDR1 reads MNHEY; CDR2 reads SVGAGI. CDR3 length: 16 residues. The DNA for the CDR3 is TGTGCCAGCAGTTACTCGACTCCAGGGTTAAGGTCTGAAGCTTTCTTT. Its protein is CASSYSTPGLRSEAFF.

This chain uses TRBV18 with TRBJ2-1; D may correspond to TRBD1 or TRBD2 (5 bases each). V lost 5 bases and J lost 3, with 17 bases in between. The CDR3 runs to 16 residues. Germline V gene sequence: CDR1 KGHSH, CDR2 LQKENI. The CDR3 DNA is TGTGCCAGCTCATCGGCCGGGACCGAGTACTACAATGAGCAGTTCTTC. Translation: CASSSAGTEYYNEQFF.

The chain joins TRBV19 to TRBJ1-1; D uncertain. The CDR3 is 13 amino acids. The germline V gene has CDR1 LNHDA and CDR2 SQIVND (reference sequence). Trimming stripped 5 bases from V and 5 bases from J, with 12 bases between. CDR3 in amino acids: CASSYGSGTEAFF. DNA for the CDR3: TGTGCCAGTAGTTACGGGTCGGGGACTGAAGCTTTCTTT.

V gene TRBV12-5 combines with J gene TRBJ1-2; no firm D call. This CDR3 is built from 13 residues. Germline V gene lookup returns CDR1 LGHNT and CDR2 FRNRAP. Trimming pared 1 base from V and 8 bases from J, leaving 11 bases between. The DNA of the CDR3 is TGTGCTAGTGGTTTGGACCTCACGATAGGCTACACCTTC. Translated: CASGLDLTIGYTF.

A remark on this clone: This CDR3 is also generated by other DNA sequences in the sample. The chain recombines TRBV5-4 with TRBJ2-7; 12 bases fit TRBD2. After removal of 0 bases from V and 3 bases from J, the junction contained 1 base not matched to a gene. CDR3 size: 15 residues. From germline, CDR1 is SGHNT and CDR2 YYREEE (reference sequence). The chain's CDR3 is CASSLGLAGDYEQYF. The CDR3 nucleotides read TGTGCCAGCAGCTTGGGACTAGCGGGAGACTACGAGCAGTACTTC. The complete variable domain, with remaining parts taken from reference TRBV5-4 and TRBJ2-7, reads ETGVTQSPTHLIKTRGQQVTLRCSSQSGHNTVSWYQQALGQGPQFIFQYYREEENGRGNFPPRFSGLQFPNYSSELNVNALELDDSALYLCASSLGLAGDYEQYFGPGTRLTVT.

This sequence joins TRBV19 and TRBJ1-2; 8 positions agree with TRBD1. Germline loops: CDR1 LNHDA, CDR2 SQIVND (reference sequence). J lost 7 bases, V lost 10 bases, and 5 bases had no gene match. This CDR3 has 11 amino acids. Here the CDR3 reads CATPTGAGYTF. The CDR3 DNA reads TGTGCCACCCCGACAGGGGCTGGCTACACCTTC.

The rearrangement links TRBV30 to TRBJ1-1; the D is unclear. CDR3 length: 13 amino acids. Germline V lookup: CDR1 GTSNPN, CDR2 SVGIG (reference sequence). V was pared by 2 bases and J by 0 bases, with 7 bases between. The DNA of the CDR3 is TGTGCCTGGAGTAGACTAATGAACACTGAAGCTTTCTTT. Translating gives CAWSRLMNTEAFF.

This sequence joins TRBV4-2 and TRBJ1-2; D gene unclear. Trimming took 0 bases from V and 0 from J, leaving 11 bases between them. The CDR3 extends over 16 amino acids. Germline assignment: CDR1 LGHNA and CDR2 YNFKEQ. This chain's CDR3 is CASSQDPGGSNYGYTF. The CDR3 DNA reads TGTGCCAGCAGCCAAGATCCAGGCGGATCTAACTATGGCTACACCTTC.

The chain employs TRBV9 and TRBJ1-6; a weak D match, TRBD1 (6 bases). Trimming pared 1 base from V and 6 bases from J, leaving 11 bases between. Germline CDR1 SGDLS, CDR2 YYNGEE. This CDR3 is built from 15 residues. The CDR3 region is CASSVSDRPNSPLHF. In nucleotides, the CDR3 is TGTGCCAGCAGCGTATCGGACAGACCTAATTCACCCCTCCACTTT.

The rearrangement links TRBV10-2 to TRBJ2-2; 10 bases map to TRBD2. V lost 5 bases to trimming and J lost 6 bases; unmatched junction nucleotides: 6. The germline V gene encodes CDR1 WSHSY and CDR2 SAAADI. The CDR3 runs to 15 residues. CDR3: CASSQSGGAAGELFF. The CDR3 DNA sequence: TGCGCCAGCAGTCAAAGCGGGGGGGCCGCCGGGGAGCTGTTTTTT.

This chain joins TRBV7-8 and TRBJ1-2; TRBD1 is a possible D gene (5 bases). The CDR3 is made up of 13 amino acids. V gave up 5 bases and J gave up 8 bases, with 15 bases separating them. Germline V CDR1 and CDR2: SGHVS, FQNEAQ. The CDR3 loop reads CASSLVGGGGYTF. The CDR3 nucleotides read TGTGCCAGCAGCCTAGTCGGGGGAGGAGGCTACACCTTC.

V usage is TRBV10-3 and J usage is TRBJ1-5; D possibly corresponds to TRBD1 (6 bases). CDR1 is ENHRY, CDR2 SYGVKD, per germline. This CDR3 spans 13 amino acids. The V and J ends lost 6 bases and 4 bases respectively, with 10 bases between them. CDR3 amino acids: CAISTDRNQPQHF. The DNA of the CDR3 is TGTGCCATCAGCACGGACAGAAATCAGCCCCAGCATTTT.

The chain is built from TRBV28 and TRBJ1-1; D is perhaps TRBD1 (5 bases). This CDR3 has 12 amino acids. Trimming removed 2 bases at V and 6 bases at J, with 7 bases between. Looked up from germline, CDR1 is MDHEN and CDR2 is SYDVKM. CDR3 loop: CASSLRQSEAFF. Written as DNA, the CDR3 is TGTGCCAGCAGTTTACGACAGTCTGAAGCTTTCTTT.